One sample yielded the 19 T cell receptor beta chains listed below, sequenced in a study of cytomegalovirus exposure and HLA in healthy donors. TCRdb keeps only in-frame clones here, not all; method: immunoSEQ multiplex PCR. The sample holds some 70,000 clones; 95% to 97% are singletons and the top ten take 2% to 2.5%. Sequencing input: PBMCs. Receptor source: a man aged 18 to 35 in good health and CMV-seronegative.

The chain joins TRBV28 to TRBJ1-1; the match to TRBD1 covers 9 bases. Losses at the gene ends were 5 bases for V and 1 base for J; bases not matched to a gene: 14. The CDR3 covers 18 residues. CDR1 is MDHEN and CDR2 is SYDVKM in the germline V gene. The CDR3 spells CASSPLGGDRAGNTEAFF. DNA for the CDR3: TGTGCCAGCAGTCCCCTTGGGGGGGACAGGGCGGGGAACACTGAAGCTTTCTTT.

The CDR3 protein is CAWSRGLQETQYF. CDR3 sequence (DNA): TGTGCCTGGAGTCGGGGACTCCAGGAGACCCAGTACTTC. This rearrangement joins TRBV30 to TRBJ2-5; maybe TRBD2 (6 bases). The V and J ends lost 2 bases and 5 bases respectively, with 12 bases between them. CDR3 length: 13 residues. Germline V gives CDR1 GTSNPN, CDR2 SVGIG (reference sequence).

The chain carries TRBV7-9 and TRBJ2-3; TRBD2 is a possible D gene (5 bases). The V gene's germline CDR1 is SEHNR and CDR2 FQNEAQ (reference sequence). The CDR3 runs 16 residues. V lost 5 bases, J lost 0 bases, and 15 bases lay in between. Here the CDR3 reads CASSPAGHLSTDTQYF. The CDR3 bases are TGTGCCAGCAGCCCGGCGGGTCACCTGAGCACAGATACGCAGTATTTT.

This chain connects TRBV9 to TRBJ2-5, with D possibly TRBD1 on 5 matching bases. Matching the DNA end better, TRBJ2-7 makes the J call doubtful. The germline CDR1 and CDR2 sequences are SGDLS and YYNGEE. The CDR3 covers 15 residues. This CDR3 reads CASSVGGRDSYEQYF. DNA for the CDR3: TGTGCCAGCAGCGTAGGGGGCAGGGACTCCTACGAGCAGTACTTC.

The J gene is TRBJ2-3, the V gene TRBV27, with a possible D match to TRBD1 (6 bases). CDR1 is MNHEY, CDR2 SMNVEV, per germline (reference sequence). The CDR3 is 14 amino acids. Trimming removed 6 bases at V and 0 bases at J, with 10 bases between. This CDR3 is CASSGQLSTDTQYF. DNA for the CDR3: TGTGCCAGCAGCGGACAGCTTAGCACAGATACGCAGTATTTT.

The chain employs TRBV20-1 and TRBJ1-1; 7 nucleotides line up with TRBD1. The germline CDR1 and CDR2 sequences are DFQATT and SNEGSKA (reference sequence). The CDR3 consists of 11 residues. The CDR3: CSGTGATEAFF. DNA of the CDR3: TGCAGCGGAACAGGGGCCACTGAAGCTTTCTTT.

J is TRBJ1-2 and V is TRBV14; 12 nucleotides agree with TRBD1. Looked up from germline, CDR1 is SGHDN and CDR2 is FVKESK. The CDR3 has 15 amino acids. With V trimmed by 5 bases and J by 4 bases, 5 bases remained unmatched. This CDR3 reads CASSLGQGAPYGYTF. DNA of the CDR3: TGTGCCAGCAGCTTGGGACAGGGGGCCCCCTATGGCTACACCTTC.

The CDR3 protein is CASSVAGQGPANEQFF. CDR3 DNA: TGTGCCAGCAGCGTAGCGGGACAGGGGCCTGCGAATGAGCAGTTCTTC. The V and J genes are TRBV9 and TRBJ2-1; 10 bases agree with TRBD1. Germline CDR1 SGDLS, CDR2 YYNGEE. CDR3 length: 16 residues. V shed 0 bases, J shed 7 bases, and the junction held 7 bases outside the gene matches.

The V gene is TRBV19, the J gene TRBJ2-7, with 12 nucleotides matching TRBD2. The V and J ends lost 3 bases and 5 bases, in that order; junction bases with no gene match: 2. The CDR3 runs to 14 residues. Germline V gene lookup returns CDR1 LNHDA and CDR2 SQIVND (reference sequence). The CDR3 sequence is CASSITSGRNEQYF. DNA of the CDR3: TGTGCCAGTAGTATTACTAGCGGGAGGAACGAGCAGTACTTC.

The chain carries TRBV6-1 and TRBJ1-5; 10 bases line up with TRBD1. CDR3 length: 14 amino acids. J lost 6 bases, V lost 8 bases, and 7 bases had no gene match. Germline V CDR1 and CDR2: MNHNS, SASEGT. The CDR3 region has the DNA TGTGCCAGCGAGGACAGGGGGAAGAGTCAGCCCCAGCATTTT. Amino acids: CASEDRGKSQPQHF.

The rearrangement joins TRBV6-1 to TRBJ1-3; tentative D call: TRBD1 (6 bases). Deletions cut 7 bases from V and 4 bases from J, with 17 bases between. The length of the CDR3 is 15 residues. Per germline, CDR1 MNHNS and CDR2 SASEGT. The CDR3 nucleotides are TGTGCCAGCACTTTATGGCGGGGGCAAGGAAACACCATATATTTT. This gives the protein CASTLWRGQGNTIYF.

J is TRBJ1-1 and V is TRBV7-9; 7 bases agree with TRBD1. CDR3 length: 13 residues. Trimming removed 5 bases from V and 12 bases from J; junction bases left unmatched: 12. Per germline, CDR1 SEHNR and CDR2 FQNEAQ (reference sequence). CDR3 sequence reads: CASSAQTDRATFF. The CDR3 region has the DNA TGTGCCAGCAGCGCACAAACCGACAGGGCTACTTTCTTT.

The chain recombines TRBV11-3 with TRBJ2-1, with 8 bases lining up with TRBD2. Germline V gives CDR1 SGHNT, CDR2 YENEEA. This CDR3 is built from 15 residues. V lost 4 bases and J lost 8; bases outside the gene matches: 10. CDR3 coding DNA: TGTGCCAGCAGCTCTAGCAGGACTAGCCCCGATGAGCAGTTCTTC. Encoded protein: CASSSSRTSPDEQFF. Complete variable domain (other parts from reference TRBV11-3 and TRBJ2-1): EAGVVQSPRYKIIEKKQPVAFWCNPISGHNTLYWYLQNLGQGPELLIRYENEEAVDDSQLPKDRFSAERLKGVDSTLKIQPAELGDSAVYLCASSSSRTSPDEQFFGPGTRLTVL.

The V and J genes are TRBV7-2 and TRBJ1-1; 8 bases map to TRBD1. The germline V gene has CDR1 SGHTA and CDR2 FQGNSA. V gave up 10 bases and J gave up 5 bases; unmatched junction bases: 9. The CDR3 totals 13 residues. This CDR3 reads CATGRTGRTEAFF. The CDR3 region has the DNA TGTGCCACCGGACGGACAGGGAGGACTGAAGCTTTCTTT.

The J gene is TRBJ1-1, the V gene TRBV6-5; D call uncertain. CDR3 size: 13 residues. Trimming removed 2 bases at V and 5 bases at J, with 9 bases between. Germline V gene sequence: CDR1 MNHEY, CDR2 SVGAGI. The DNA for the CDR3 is TGTGCCAGCAGTTACACCGGGAAAACTGAAGCTTTCTTT. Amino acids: CASSYTGKTEAFF.

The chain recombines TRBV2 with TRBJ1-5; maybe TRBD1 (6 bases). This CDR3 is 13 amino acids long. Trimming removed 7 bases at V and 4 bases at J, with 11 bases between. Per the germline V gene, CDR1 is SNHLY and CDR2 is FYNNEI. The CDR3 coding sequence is TGTGCCAGCAACAGGGAACCAAATCAGCCCCAGCATTTT. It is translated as CASNREPNQPQHF.

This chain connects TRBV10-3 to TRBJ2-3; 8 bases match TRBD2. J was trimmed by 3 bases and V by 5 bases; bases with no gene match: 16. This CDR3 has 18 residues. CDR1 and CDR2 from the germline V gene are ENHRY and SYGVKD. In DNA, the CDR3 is TGTGCCATCAGTTTCTCAAGCTTGGGAGCGGGAGTAACAGATACGCAGTATTTT. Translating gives CAISFSSLGAGVTDTQYF.

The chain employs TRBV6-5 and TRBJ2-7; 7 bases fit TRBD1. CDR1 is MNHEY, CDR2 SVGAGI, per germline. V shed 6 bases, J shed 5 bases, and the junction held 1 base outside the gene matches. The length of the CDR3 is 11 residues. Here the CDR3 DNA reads TGTGCCAGCAGGACAGGGAACGAGCAGTACTTC. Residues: CASRTGNEQYF.

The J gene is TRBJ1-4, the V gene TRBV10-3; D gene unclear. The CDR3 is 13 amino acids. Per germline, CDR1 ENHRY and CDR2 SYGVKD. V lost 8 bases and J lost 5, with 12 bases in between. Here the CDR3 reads CAIQASQNEKLFF. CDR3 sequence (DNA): TGTGCCATCCAGGCATCCCAAAATGAAAAACTGTTTTTT.